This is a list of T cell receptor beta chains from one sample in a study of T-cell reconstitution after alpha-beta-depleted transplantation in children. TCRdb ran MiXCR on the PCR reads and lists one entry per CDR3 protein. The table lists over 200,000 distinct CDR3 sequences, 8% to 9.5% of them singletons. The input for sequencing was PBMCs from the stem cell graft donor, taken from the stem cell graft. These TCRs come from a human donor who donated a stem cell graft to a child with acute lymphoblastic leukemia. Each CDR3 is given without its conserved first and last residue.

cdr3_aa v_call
ASSQERQETQY TRBV4-1
ATHGASGLEETQY TRBV6-1
ASTTDRAANSPLH TRBV2
ASKTGTGLEKLF TRBV5-1
ASRRDRGRPEAF TRBV5-1
ASSLAGDMTGKEQY TRBV7-9
ASSQDYFNYNEQF TRBV4-2
ASWSHPYGYT TRBV6-1
ASSLEPSGEQF TRBV5-4
ASSANWQGGSGVNEQF TRBV5-1
ASSFGKQGDEQY TRBV12-3/TRBV12-4
ASSLGGLAHSTDTQY TRBV7-2
ASSEAVGGGYT TRBV2
SAIQGLDTEAF TRBV20-1
ASSLAGGPGAF TRBV7-8
ASSQTPRWPQH TRBV6-1
ASSSNTGNQPQH TRBV7-9
ASSRYRDQETQY TRBV7-6
ATSLSSTDTQY TRBV15
ASSRTQGHGIQPQH TRBV6-5
AISESTTNYGYT TRBV10-3
ASSLGREKAF TRBV18
ASSPPGAPVGYT TRBV7-2
ASRDFGAYEQY TRBV5-1
ASSLADRAPSPLH TRBV5-1
ASRMGRSYEQY TRBV27
ASSWAQGSAYEQY TRBV5-1
ASSQYREQF TRBV4-1
ASRGQTGRGYT TRBV7-2
ASNQGGPSGANVLT TRBV12-3/TRBV12-4